This T cell receptor (beta chain) was sequenced in a study of CD8 T cell repertoires and HIV-1 epitope variants. The overall study: T cells were stimulated with Twenty-five Gag and Nef peptides separately. 1M T cells were kept uncultured as a baseline. Study conclusions and caveats: The assay identified only TCR beta chains of antigen-proliferating T cells.

This clone was recorded once. What it binds is not known. Between the trimmed V and J ends, which lost 3 bases and 0 bases, there was a span of 11 bases. Germline V lookup: CDR1 SGHTA, CDR2 FQGNSA. This CDR3 has 15 amino acids. The table came from immunoSEQ multiplex PCR; TCRdb's copy has only in-frame clones and leaves some out. The sample contains roughly 100,000 clones, over 70% of which appear only once. This receptor was obtained from a male donor with HIV. Sample: uncultured baseline CD8+ T cells from peripheral blood mononuclear cells (PBMCs). V and J are TRBV7-2 and TRBJ1-2; D unclear. The CDR3 here is CASSLDQQSNYGYTF. The DNA for the CDR3 is TGTGCCAGCAGCTTGGATCAGCAATCTAACTATGGCTACACCTTC.